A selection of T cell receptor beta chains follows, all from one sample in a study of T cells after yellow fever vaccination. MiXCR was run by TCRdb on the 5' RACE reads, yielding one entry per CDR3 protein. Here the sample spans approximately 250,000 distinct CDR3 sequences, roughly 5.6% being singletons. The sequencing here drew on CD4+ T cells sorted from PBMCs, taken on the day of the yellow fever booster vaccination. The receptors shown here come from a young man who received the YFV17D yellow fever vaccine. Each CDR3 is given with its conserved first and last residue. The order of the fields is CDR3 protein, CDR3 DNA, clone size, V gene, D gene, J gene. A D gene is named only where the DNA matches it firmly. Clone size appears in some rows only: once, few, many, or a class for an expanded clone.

CASSASSYNSPLHF TGTGCCAGCAGTGCCAGCTCCTATAATTCACCCCTCCACTTT NA TRBV27 NA TRBJ1-6
CASSLGTSGANVLTF TGTGCCAGCAGCTTGGGGACCTCTGGGGCCAACGTCCTGACTTTC many TRBV5-6 NA TRBJ2-6
CRVGRPGETQYF TGCAGGGTCGGACGGCCAGGGGAGACCCAGTACTTC few TRBV20-1 NA TRBJ2-5
CASIQLGTGELFF TGTGCCAGCATCCAACTGGGAACCGGGGAGCTGTTTTTT few TRBV3-1 NA TRBJ2-2
CSARWGSTDTQYF TGCAGTGCTAGATGGGGTAGCACAGATACGCAGTATTTT few TRBV20-1 NA TRBJ2-3
CASNGGTDTQYF TGTGCCAGCAACGGGGGGACAGATACGCAGTATTTT NA TRBV7-9 TRBD2 TRBJ2-3
CASSSRTGNTEAFF TGTGCCAGCAGTTCTAGAACAGGGAACACTGAAGCTTTCTTT NA TRBV12-3/TRBV12-4 NA TRBJ1-1
CASSWGGQQFF TGTGCCAGCAGCTGGGGGGGGCAGCAGTTCTTC few TRBV7-2 NA TRBJ2-1
CASRSGRGSEKLFF TGTGCCAGCCGTTCTGGTCGTGGCAGTGAAAAACTGTTTTTT NA TRBV18 NA TRBJ1-4
CASSRIDSPVDTQYF TGCGCCAGCAGCCGAATAGACAGCCCGGTAGATACGCAGTATTTT many TRBV4-1 NA TRBJ2-3
CASSFPPGGNEQFF TGTGCCAGCAGTTTCCCTCCAGGGGGCAATGAGCAGTTCTTC NA TRBV12-3/TRBV12-4 TRBD1 TRBJ2-1
CASSFQGAPYEQYF TGTGCCAGCAGTTTTCAGGGGGCCCCCTACGAGCAGTACTTC many TRBV27 TRBD1 TRBJ2-7
CASSLVSGDGETQYF TGTGCCAGCAGCTTAGTTAGCGGGGACGGAGAGACCCAGTACTTC many TRBV7-2 TRBD2 TRBJ2-5
CASSFNPNGPHF TGTGCCAGCAGCTTTAATCCTAACGGGCCGCATTTT NA TRBV5-6 NA TRBJ2-3
CASSQEASGGGNTGELFF TGCGCCAGCAGCCAAGAGGCTAGCGGGGGGGGGAACACCGGGGAGCTGTTTTTT NA TRBV4-3 TRBD2 TRBJ2-2
CSAREASGDTDTQYF TGCAGTGCTAGAGAGGCTAGCGGGGACACAGATACGCAGTATTTT many TRBV20-1 TRBD2 TRBJ2-3
CASSLAAPILINYGYTF TGCGCCAGCAGCTTGGCCGCACCGATCCTAATTAACTATGGCTACACCTTC NA TRBV5-1 NA TRBJ1-2
CASSPVLRSETQYF TGTGCCAGCTCACCAGTGTTACGGTCGGAGACCCAGTACTTC few TRBV18 NA TRBJ2-5
CASSELPGQGIYEQYF TGCGCCAGCAGTGAGTTACCGGGACAGGGGATCTACGAGCAGTACTTC many TRBV10-1 TRBD1 TRBJ2-7
CASSLFSETQYF TGTGCCAGCAGCTTATTCTCAGAGACCCAGTACTTC many TRBV7-8 NA TRBJ2-5
CASSVTGTGTYEQYF TGTGCCAGCAGCGTCACCGGGACAGGAACCTACGAGCAGTACTTC NA TRBV9 TRBD1 TRBJ2-7
CASSLAESSGRRRGELFF TGTGCCAGCAGCTTGGCCGAAAGTTCCGGGAGGAGGAGGGGGGAGCTGTTTTTT few TRBV5-6 TRBD2 TRBJ2-2
CASSVSRQGETQYF TGTGCCAGCAGCGTATCTAGGCAGGGAGAGACCCAGTACTTC once TRBV9 NA TRBJ2-5
CASSLRAGPTDTQYF TGTGCCAGCAGCTTACGCGCCGGACCCACAGATACGCAGTATTTT many TRBV7-6 NA TRBJ2-3
CASREVDTEAFF TGCGCCAGCAGGGAGGTAGACACTGAAGCTTTCTTT NA TRBV5-1 NA TRBJ1-1
CASRLGTNEKLFF TGTGCCAGCAGGCTGGGGACTAATGAAAAACTGTTTTTT many TRBV6-5 NA TRBJ1-4
CASSLGGDFSTDTQYF TGTGCCAGCAGCTTGGGGGGGGACTTCAGCACAGATACGCAGTATTTT many TRBV5-8 NA TRBJ2-3
CATRQGANTGELFF TGTGCCACCAGGCAGGGGGCCAACACCGGGGAGCTGTTTTTT NA TRBV15 TRBD1 TRBJ2-2
CASSLGGLKETQYF TGCGCCAGCAGCTTGGGCGGACTGAAAGAGACCCAGTACTTC many TRBV5-1 NA TRBJ2-5
CASSTSGTGYTEAFF TGTGCCAGCAGTACCTCCGGGACAGGCTACACTGAAGCTTTCTTT NA TRBV6-5 TRBD1 TRBJ1-1
CASSQEAATDTQYF TGCGCCAGCAGCCAAGAGGCAGCCACAGATACGCAGTATTTT many TRBV4-3 NA TRBJ2-3
CASSITGVNQPQHF TGTGCCAGTAGTATAACAGGCGTCAATCAGCCCCAGCATTTT NA TRBV19 NA TRBJ1-5
CSASMFATNEKLFF TGCAGTGCTAGTATGTTTGCAACTAATGAAAAACTGTTTTTT NA TRBV20-1 NA TRBJ1-4
CASSFPTSVGRNTIYF TGTGCCAGCAGCTTCCCCACTTCGGTTGGTAGAAACACCATATATTTT few TRBV7-9 NA TRBJ1-3
CASSHRRDRSYSPLHF TGCGCCAGCAGCCATCGCCGGGACAGGAGTTATTCACCCCTCCACTTT many TRBV4-1 TRBD1 TRBJ1-6
CASSLGEQYPQHF TGTGCCAGCAGCTTAGGAGAGCAATACCCCCAGCATTTT few TRBV7-2 NA TRBJ1-5
CAWSILGTVPYEQYF TGTGCCTGGAGTATACTCGGGACAGTCCCCTACGAGCAGTACTTC NA TRBV30 TRBD1 TRBJ2-7
CATSSVTLLQPLYNEQFF TGTGCCACCAGTTCTGTCACGCTTTTACAACCACTTTACAATGAGCAGTTCTTC many TRBV15 NA TRBJ2-1
CASSFPGTSGNTIYF TGTGCCAGCAGTTTCCCCGGGACCTCTGGAAACACCATATATTTT few TRBV28 NA TRBJ1-3
CASSLAPPLAGGPRTGELFF TGTGCCAGCAGCTTAGCCCCTCCCCTAGCGGGGGGGCCTCGGACCGGGGAGCTGTTTTTT NA TRBV7-2 TRBD2 TRBJ2-2
CASGAGEDQPQHF TGTGCCAGCGGAGCAGGGGAAGATCAGCCCCAGCATTTT many TRBV18 NA TRBJ1-5
CASSDLGLAARAKNIQYF TGTGCCAGCAGTGATTTGGGACTAGCGGCTAGAGCCAAAAACATTCAGTACTTC many TRBV2 TRBD2 TRBJ2-4
CASSFRYGSGNTIYF TGTGCCAGCAGCTTCAGATACGGCTCTGGAAACACCATATATTTT NA TRBV5-5 NA TRBJ1-3
CASSTGLLYNSPLHF TGTGCCTCTTCCACAGGGCTCCTCTATAATTCACCCCTCCACTTT few TRBV30 NA TRBJ1-6
CASSQGLAGGSYNEQFF TGCGCCAGCAGCCAAGGTCTAGCGGGGGGGTCGTACAATGAGCAGTTCTTC many TRBV4-3 TRBD2 TRBJ2-1
CASSDGTSGGGSYNEQFF TGTGCCAGCAGTGACGGGACTAGCGGGGGGGGTTCCTACAATGAGCAGTTCTTC NA TRBV25-1 TRBD2 TRBJ2-1
CASTKLAGVVTGELFF TGTGCCAGCACCAAACTAGCGGGGGTGGTCACCGGGGAGCTGTTTTTT NA TRBV6-2/TRBV6-3 TRBD2 TRBJ2-2
CASSLDPSGAQETQYF TGCGCCAGCAGCCTGGACCCTAGCGGGGCTCAAGAGACCCAGTACTTC many TRBV5-1 TRBD2 TRBJ2-5
CASSYGEGARNSPLHF TGTGCCAGCAGTTACGGGGAGGGGGCTCGTAATTCACCCCTCCACTTT NA TRBV6-5 TRBD1 TRBJ1-6
CASSWRRSNEQFF TGTGCCAGCAGTTGGAGGAGGTCCAATGAGCAGTTCTTC many TRBV6-5 NA TRBJ2-1
CSVGAGGRGSYGYTF TGCAGCGTTGGGGCAGGGGGTCGTGGTAGCTATGGCTACACCTTC few TRBV29-1 TRBD1 TRBJ1-2
CASRHGGELFF TGTGCCAGCAGGCATGGCGGGGAGCTGTTTTTT NA TRBV6-5 NA TRBJ2-2
CASSRDRLGQPQHF TGTGCCAGCAGCCGCGACAGATTAGGACAGCCCCAGCATTTT few TRBV6-5 NA TRBJ1-5
CASAKDSSNYGYTF TGCGCCAGCGCAAAGGACAGTTCTAACTATGGCTACACCTTC few TRBV23-1 NA TRBJ1-2